The rows below give T cell receptor beta chains drawn from one sample of a study of blood T cells in healthy people across ages. In TCRdb, the 5' RACE reads were re-called with MiXCR into one record per CDR3 protein. The sample lists 780,000 or so distinct CDR3 sequences, roughly three fifths seen once, with about a quarter in the top ten. The sequencing sample was made of blood. The receptor set was obtained from a man aged 40-49 years in good health. Each CDR3 is given with its conserved first and last residue. Fields, in order: clone size, J gene, D gene, V gene, CDR3 protein, CDR3 DNA. The D gene is left open where the match is weak. Clone size, where shown, is once, few, many, or a class for clones that have expanded.

>NA|TRBJ2-3|NA|TRBV11-3
CASSLTGSPDTQYF
TGTGCCAGCAGCTTAACAGGGAGTCCAGATACGCAGTATTTT
>NA|TRBJ2-3|NA|TRBV11-3
CASSSEYFTDTQYF
TGTGCCAGCAGTAGCGAATACTTCACAGATACGCAGTATTTT
>once|TRBJ2-2|NA|TRBV7-9
CASRTPLQGTGELFF
TGTGCCAGCAGAACCCCATTACAGGGCACCGGGGAGCTGTTTTTT
>NA|TRBJ2-5|NA|TRBV20-1
CSASASSPETQYF
TGCAGTGCTAGCGCTTCTAGTCCCGAGACCCAGTACTTC
>NA|TRBJ2-3|TRBD2|TRBV7-2
CASRKSPTSGGTDTQYF
TGTGCCAGCAGAAAAAGTCCGACTAGCGGGGGCACAGATACGCAGTATTTT
>few|TRBJ2-4|TRBD1|TRBV18
CASSPPTGVRNIQYF
TGTGCCAGCTCACCACCAACAGGGGTTCGAAACATTCAGTACTTC
>NA|TRBJ2-1|NA|TRBV20-1
CSASRSGSYNEQFF
TGCAGTGCTAGTAGGTCGGGGAGCTACAATGAGCAGTTCTTC
>NA|TRBJ1-5|NA|TRBV6-2/TRBV6-3
CASREAGESQPQHF
TGTGCCAGCAGGGAGGCAGGGGAAAGCCAGCCCCAGCATTTT
>NA|TRBJ2-1|TRBD1|TRBV12-3/TRBV12-4
CASSFGDRGLNEQFF
TGTGCCAGCAGTTTTGGGGACAGGGGTCTTAATGAGCAGTTCTTC
>few|TRBJ2-7|TRBD2|TRBV14
CASSPRGGAYDEQYF
TGTGCCAGCAGCCCGCGGGGGGGCGCCTACGATGAGCAGTACTTC
>NA|TRBJ1-2|TRBD1|TRBV28
CASSLLPGTGGPYGYTF
TGTGCCAGCAGTTTATTGCCCGGGACAGGGGGCCCCTATGGCTACACCTTC
>NA|TRBJ2-7|NA|TRBV20-1
CSARLGNYEQYF
TGCAGTGCTAGATTAGGTAATTACGAGCAGTACTTC
>NA|TRBJ2-5|NA|TRBV7-9
CASSLVPTVDETQYF
TGTGCCAGCAGCTTAGTTCCGACAGTAGATGAGACCCAGTACTTC
>NA|TRBJ2-7|TRBD1|TRBV24-1
CATSGWDRGHNEQYF
TGTGCCACCAGTGGCTGGGACAGGGGGCACAATGAGCAGTACTTC
>NA|TRBJ2-1|NA|TRBV11-2
CASSLERGWDEQFF
TGTGCCAGCAGCTTAGAAAGGGGCTGGGATGAGCAGTTCTTC
>few|TRBJ2-7|NA|TRBV10-3
CAIKAEIAYEQYF
TGTGCCATCAAAGCGGAGATAGCCTACGAGCAGTACTTC
>NA|TRBJ1-2|NA|TRBV29-1
CSVGGGTGYGHTF
NA
>NA|TRBJ2-5|TRBD2|TRBV9
CASSESSGEGETQYF
TGTGCCAGCAGCGAAAGCTCGGGGGAGGGAGAGACCCAGTACTTC
>few|TRBJ2-1|NA|TRBV7-3
CASSLTTGFYNEQFF
TGTGCCAGCAGCTTAACAACAGGGTTCTACAATGAGCAGTTCTTC
>NA|TRBJ1-2|TRBD1|TRBV10-3
CAISGLGQSEGGYTF
TGTGCCATCAGTGGCCTGGGACAGAGCGAGGGAGGCTACACCTTC
>NA|TRBJ2-7|NA|TRBV11-2
CASSFSLTYEQYF
TGTGCCAGCAGCTTTTCATTAACCTACGAGCAGTACTTC
>NA|TRBJ1-5|NA|TRBV12-3/TRBV12-4
CASSDSTSNSNQPQHF
TGTGCCAGCAGTGACAGTACCAGTAATAGCAATCAGCCCCAGCATTTT
>NA|TRBJ1-5|TRBD1|TRBV12-3/TRBV12-4
CASSLLLGGGGNQPQHF
TGTGCCAGCAGTTTATTGTTGGGAGGGGGCGGCAATCAGCCCCAGCATTTT
>NA|TRBJ1-4|NA|TRBV25-1
CASTPRQPGGNEKLFF
TGTGCCAGCACTCCTCGACAGCCCGGGGGAAATGAAAAACTGTTTTTT
>NA|TRBJ1-2|NA|TRBV12-5
CASGGGGRGYTF
TGTGCTAGTGGTGGCGGGGGTCGAGGCTACACCTTC
>NA|TRBJ2-3|TRBD2|TRBV7-8
CASSLVVASGPDTQYF
TGTGCCAGCAGCTTAGTGGTGGCTAGCGGGCCGGATACGCAGTATTTT
>few|TRBJ1-5|NA|TRBV2
CASSTGRNQPQHF
TGTGCCAGCAGTACAGGGAGAAATCAGCCCCAGCATTTT
>NA|TRBJ2-1|TRBD2|TRBV20-1
CSAQGLVLYNEQFF
TGCAGTGCCCAGGGACTAGTTTTGTACAATGAGCAGTTCTTC
>few|TRBJ2-2|NA|TRBV20-1
CSAPPATFGTGELFF
TGCAGTGCCCCACCGGCTACCTTTGGCACCGGGGAGCTGTTTTTT
>NA|TRBJ2-7|TRBD1|TRBV7-2
CASSVDRGTYEQYF
TGTGCCAGCAGCGTTGACAGGGGTACCTACGAGCAGTACTTC
>once|TRBJ1-1|NA|TRBV14
CASSQFQGLTEAFF
TGTGCCAGCAGCCAATTTCAGGGGCTCACTGAAGCTTTCTTT
>NA|TRBJ2-3|NA|TRBV9
CASSSGVPGDTQYF
TGTGCCAGCAGCTCCGGGGTTCCAGGAGATACGCAGTATTTT
>NA|TRBJ2-7|NA|TRBV5-1
CASTRDGSYEQYF
TGCGCCAGCACCCGGGACGGGTCCTACGAGCAGTACTTC
>few|TRBJ1-6|TRBD1|TRBV9
CASSGDRGNSPLHF
TGTGCCAGCAGCGGGGACAGGGGTAATTCACCCCTCCACTTT
>NA|TRBJ2-2|TRBD1|TRBV6-1
CASKQGHGELFF
TGTGCCAGCAAACAGGGGCACGGGGAGCTGTTTTTT
>many|TRBJ2-3|NA|TRBV10-3
CAISESVDTQYF
TGTGCCATCAGTGAGTCTGTAGATACGCAGTATTTT
>NA|TRBJ2-3|TRBD2|TRBV27
CASSLSTYNAPGLAGGTDTQYF
TGTGCCAGCAGTTTATCGACGTACAACGCACCGGGACTAGCGGGGGGCACAGATACGCAGTATTTT
>NA|TRBJ1-2|NA|TRBV6-2/TRBV6-3
CASSYTTTGYKDYGYTF
TGTGCCAGCAGTTACACAACTACAGGGTACAAGGACTATGGCTACACCTTC
>NA|TRBJ2-6|TRBD1|TRBV24-1
CATSDPARDRGSGANVLTF
TGTGCCACCAGTGACCCCGCTAGGGACAGGGGCTCTGGGGCCAACGTCCTGACTTTC
>NA|TRBJ2-7|TRBD2|TRBV10-3
CAISELGTSGNEQYF
TGTGCCATCAGTGAGTTGGGGACTAGCGGGAACGAGCAGTACTTC
>NA|TRBJ2-6|NA|TRBV28
CASSSGINIDLSGANVLTF
TGTGCCAGCAGTTCCGGGATTAACATAGATCTCTCTGGGGCCAACGTCCTGACTTTC
>NA|TRBJ2-1|NA|TRBV7-2
CASSLEGALYEQFF
TGTGCCAGCAGCTTAGAGGGCGCCCTGTATGAGCAGTTCTTC
>few|TRBJ2-5|NA|TRBV20-1
CSARDYREVQETQYF
TGCAGTGCTAGAGATTACAGGGAGGTCCAAGAGACCCAGTACTTC
>NA|TRBJ2-7|TRBD2|TRBV3-1
CASSPLRGTSGEAYEQYF
TGTGCCAGCAGCCCCCTTAGGGGGACTAGCGGGGAGGCCTACGAGCAGTACTTC
>few|TRBJ2-5|NA|TRBV21-1
CASSRRQGQGMRAQYF
TGTGCCAGCAGCAGACGCCAGGGACAGGGGATGAGAGCCCAGTACTTC
>NA|TRBJ1-5|TRBD1|TRBV12-3/TRBV12-4
CASQGANQPQHF
TGTGCCAGCCAGGGGGCCAATCAGCCCCAGCATTTT
>NA|TRBJ2-5|NA|TRBV18
CASSPPYFQETQYF
TGTGCCAGCTCACCACCGTATTTTCAAGAGACCCAGTACTTC
>NA|TRBJ1-5|NA|TRBV20-1
CSARDQVRHGQPQHF
TGCAGTGCTAGAGATCAGGTCAGGCACGGTCAGCCCCAGCATTTT
>many|TRBJ2-5|TRBD1|TRBV11-2
CASSLRQGAEDSKETQYF
TGTGCCAGCAGCTTACGACAGGGGGCGGAGGATAGTAAAGAGACCCAGTACTTC
>NA|TRBJ2-7|TRBD2|TRBV7-2
CASSNQLVAGYEQYF
TGTGCCAGCAGCAACCAACTAGTAGCGGGCTACGAGCAGTACTTC
>once|TRBJ2-7|TRBD2|TRBV6-5
CASSYSGVAGLYEQYF
TGTGCCAGCAGTTACTCCGGGGTAGCGGGCCTCTACGAGCAGTACTTC
>NA|TRBJ1-2|NA|TRBV5-6
CASSLKGFGYTF
TGTGCCAGCAGCTTGAAGGGCTTTGGCTACACCTTC